This T cell receptor (beta chain) comes out of a study of a mutant IDH1 vaccine in newly diagnosed glioma. Study at large: Of treated patients, around 60% were men and approximately 40% women, averaging roughly 40 years. Radiotherapy, temozolomide, or both had been given previously, and both were given to most.

The CDR3 runs to 16 residues. The trim removed 4 bases at V and 0 bases at J, leaving 0 bases unmatched. Germline-derived CDR1 and CDR2 are MNHNS and SASEGT. Regarding time point: baseline, week 1 (first vaccination visit). Sample treatment: pre-vaccination baseline after standard-of-care therapy. TCRdb's table, derived via immunoSEQ multiplex PCR, lists solely in-frame clones and lacks some. The sample lists about 35,000 clones; approximately 80% were seen once. This chain connects TRBV6-1 to TRBJ2-6; 10 nucleotides line up with TRBD2. The sequence came from a man aged 50 or older with glioma. Some clones in this sample may be carry-over from other donors' samples. This specimen consisted of peripheral blood mononuclear cells (PBMCs), obtained from a glioma patient treated with radiotherapy, temozolomide or both. This chain's CDR3 is CASSASGSSGANVLTF. The CDR3 DNA sequence: TGTGCCAGCAGTGCTAGCGGGAGCTCTGGGGCCAACGTCCTGACTTTC.